This section outlines one T cell receptor (beta chain) sequence together with its context. This CDR3 is 13 amino acids long. Germline V gives CDR1 MNHNS, CDR2 SASEGT. These data belong to a study of blood T cells in healthy people across ages. A sample-barcoded 5' primer and a J-beta primer mix were used in a second PCR of about 7 to 11 cycles. One entry per CDR3 protein results from TCRdb running MiXCR on the 5' RACE reads. Of 700,000 or so distinct CDR3 sequences in the sample, roughly two fifths are singletons; the top ten hold roughly 30%. The chain carries TRBV6-1 and TRBJ2-4; no clear D gene. Judging by the DNA end, TRBJ2-5 fits better; the J call may be wrong. This clonotype was sampled from a man at least 80 years old in good health. The sequenced sample was blood. The CDR3 loop reads CASSNLLGETQYF. The CDR3 DNA reads as TGTGCCAGCAGTAACTTGTTAGGAGAGACCCAGTACTTC.